Listed here are 3 T cell receptor beta chains from one sample, sequenced in a study of CD8 T cells in ankylosing spondylitis (dated by TCRdb to 2016 to 2017). The library was built by means of 5' RACE. The listed sequencing device is Illumina HiSeq 2500. TCRdb ran its own pipeline on the public reads, namely fastp trimming at Q25 and MiXCR clone calling, and kept in-frame beta chains. For every CDR3 protein sequence, its rows merge into one entry that carries the most common genes and DNA. The sample table records approximately 340,000 distinct CDR3 sequences; roughly 14% of these occur just once. Clones ranked in the top ten supply roughly 0.99% of the sample. The specimen sequenced was blood, either unsorted or a sorted T cell fraction (not recorded which). The source of these receptors is a male donor with ankylosing spondylitis or in good health (not recorded which).

This clonotype has more than one count but fewer than ten. The chain recombines TRBV11-2 with TRBJ2-3; tentatively, D is TRBD2 (5 bases). Trimming pared 10 bases from V and 1 base from J, leaving 6 bases between. The CDR3 has 11 residues. Germline CDR1 and CDR2: SGHAT and FQNNGV. DNA for the CDR3: TGTGCCACCGGGGGCACAGATACGCAGTATTTT. Encoded protein: CATGGTDTQYF.

This clonotype was observed a few times. This chain links TRBV29-1 with TRBJ2-7; D may match TRBD1 or TRBD2 (5 bases each). This CDR3 has 12 residues. Germline CDR1 and CDR2: SQVTM and ANQGSEA. The ends were cut back, 8 bases at V and 2 bases at J, with 13 bases in the middle. This CDR3 is CSYAQGAYEQYF. Written as DNA, the CDR3 is TGCAGCTACGCTCAGGGAGCCTACGAGCAGTACTTC.

This clonotype has at least ten counts. The chain carries TRBV12-3 or TRBV12-4 and TRBJ2-6, with TRBD1 as a possible D gene (5 bases). V lost 2 bases and J lost 2, with 7 bases in between. The CDR3 has 15 amino acids. The CDR3 spells CASSLRGTGANVLTF. The CDR3 DNA reads TGTGCCAGCAGTTTAAGGGGTACTGGGGCCAACGTCCTGACTTTC.